These 13 T cell receptor beta chains originate from one sample sequenced in a study of blood T cell repertoires in COVID-19. Only in-frame clones appear in the TCRdb table, and some are missing; sequencing was by immunoSEQ multiplex PCR. The sample gives hundreds of thousands of clones, around 87% of which show up once; roughly 1.6% is in the top ten. Sequenced input: PBMCs or T cells enriched from blood (not recorded which). The source is a woman in her forties or fifties who had recovered from COVID-19.

The chain carries TRBV9 and TRBJ1-1; D is unresolved. Germline values: CDR1 SGDLS, CDR2 YYNGEE. V was trimmed by 3 bases and J by 11 bases, leaving 11 bases between them. CDR3 length equals 11 residues. For the CDR3, the DNA is TGTGCCAGCAGCGCGGACGGGATGGCTTTCTTT. Translated, it gives CASSADGMAFF.

CDR3 amino acids: CASSQDRVGGDRGHEQYF. The CDR3 DNA follows: TGCGCCAGCAGCCAAGATCGCGTCGGGGGGGACAGGGGCCACGAGCAGTACTTC. The rearrangement uses TRBV4-1 and TRBJ2-7; 10 positions match TRBD1. The J segment lost 5 bases and the V segment lost 0 bases, leaving 13 bases of the junction unmatched. CDR3 length: 18 residues. The germline gives CDR1 MGHRA, CDR2 YSYEKL.

This chain joins TRBV30 and TRBJ1-1; D call uncertain. Germline CDR1 reads GTSNPN; CDR2 reads SVGIG (reference sequence). Trimming removed 0 bases at V and 4 bases at J, with 9 bases between. The CDR3 contains 13 residues. The CDR3, as DNA: TGTGCCTGGAGTGTATCAGGTAGCACTGAAGCTTTCTTT. Its translation is CAWSVSGSTEAFF.

On this clone: Other DNA sequences in this specimen translate into the identical CDR3. The V gene is TRBV18, the J gene TRBJ1-1; 7 bases map to TRBD1. This CDR3 is 14 amino acids long. Germline CDR1 and CDR2: KGHSH and LQKENI. After removal of 3 bases from V and 1 base from J, the junction contained 2 bases not matched to a gene. CDR3 sequence: CASSPGTANTEAFF. DNA of the CDR3: TGTGCCAGCTCACCGGGGACAGCGAACACTGAAGCTTTCTTT.

The genes are TRBV28 and TRBJ1-6, with 10 bases lining up with TRBD1. Germline CDR1 and CDR2: MDHEN and SYDVKM. The CDR3 extends over 16 amino acids. V dropped 5 bases and J dropped 9; count of bases not matched to a gene: 10. The CDR3 loop reads CASSQWTGGSRSPLHF. CDR3 bases: TGTGCCAGCAGTCAATGGACAGGGGGTAGTCGTTCACCCCTCCACTTT.

The chain couples TRBV11-2 to TRBJ1-6; TRBD1 matches at 10 bases. CDR1 is SGHAT, CDR2 FQNNGV, per germline. With V trimmed by 3 bases and J by 7 bases, 0 bases remained unmatched. The CDR3 length is 14 residues. Written as DNA, the CDR3 is TGTGCCAGCAGCTTGGACAGGGGGAATTCACCCCTCCACTTT. Translated, it gives CASSLDRGNSPLHF.

This chain connects TRBV3-1 (or the pseudogene TRBV3-2) to TRBJ2-3; TRBD1 is a possible D gene (6 bases). V lost 6 bases and J lost 3, with 13 bases in between. The CDR3 loop spans 14 amino acids. Germline loops: CDR1 LGHDT, CDR2 YNNKEL (reference sequence). CDR3 DNA: TGTGCCAGCAGTCCTAGCAGGGGAACAGATACGCAGTATTTT. It specifies CASSPSRGTDTQYF.

This CDR3 reads CASSLGGGASYEQYF. Here the CDR3 DNA reads TGCGCCAGCAGCTTGGGGGGGGGCGCTTCCTACGAGCAGTACTTC. V usage is TRBV5-1 and J usage is TRBJ2-7, with a tentative D call TRBD2 (7 bases). The V gene lost 0 bases and the J gene lost 1 base, with 11 bases spanning the gap. There are 15 residues in the CDR3. Germline V CDR1 and CDR2: SGHRS, YFSETQ.

This clone showed up just once. This chain connects TRBV4-3 to TRBJ2-6; D gene ambiguous. CDR1 and CDR2 (germline): LGHNA, YSLEER. V lost 0 bases to trimming and J lost 2 bases, with 8 bases between them. This CDR3 has 16 amino acids. The chain's CDR3 is CASSQERNAGANVLTF. The CDR3, as DNA: TGCGCCAGCAGCCAAGAGAGAAATGCTGGGGCCAACGTCCTGACTTTC.

The rearrangement joins TRBV4-1 to TRBJ2-1; 8 nucleotides match TRBD2. The CDR3 covers 15 residues. Germline values: CDR1 MGHRA, CDR2 YSYEKL. The V segment lost 6 bases and the J segment 9 bases; nucleotides outside the gene matches: 13. The CDR3 is CASRDSGTRIGEQFF. Here the CDR3 DNA reads TGCGCCAGCAGGGATTCCGGGACTAGAATCGGTGAGCAGTTCTTC.

This chain uses TRBV18 with TRBJ2-1; 7 positions match TRBD2. The junction had 4 bases not matched to a gene; V was cut back by 1 base and J by 4 bases. The CDR3 covers 15 residues. CDR1 and CDR2 (germline): KGHSH, LQKENI. The CDR3 sequence: CASSPRAGEYNEQFF. DNA for the CDR3: TGTGCCAGCTCACCACGGGCGGGAGAATACAATGAGCAGTTCTTC.

This sequence joins TRBV4-1 and TRBJ1-6; the D gene is possibly TRBD1 (5 bases). Germline CDR1 is MGHRA and CDR2 is YSYEKL. There are 13 residues in the CDR3. V gave up 5 bases and J gave up 7 bases, with 9 bases separating them. The CDR3 nucleotides read TGCGCCAGCAGCTCCCGACAGAATTCACCCCTCCACTTT. It is translated as CASSSRQNSPLHF.

V and J are TRBV15 and TRBJ2-3, with TRBD2 matching 7 bases. The CDR3 is made up of 16 amino acids. J was trimmed by 5 bases and V by 3 bases; bases with no gene match: 11. The germline V gene has CDR1 LNHNV and CDR2 YYDKDF (reference sequence). The CDR3 loop is CATSSGRSVFGDTQYF. CDR3 sequence (DNA): TGTGCCACCAGCAGCGGGAGGTCCGTGTTTGGAGATACGCAGTATTTT.